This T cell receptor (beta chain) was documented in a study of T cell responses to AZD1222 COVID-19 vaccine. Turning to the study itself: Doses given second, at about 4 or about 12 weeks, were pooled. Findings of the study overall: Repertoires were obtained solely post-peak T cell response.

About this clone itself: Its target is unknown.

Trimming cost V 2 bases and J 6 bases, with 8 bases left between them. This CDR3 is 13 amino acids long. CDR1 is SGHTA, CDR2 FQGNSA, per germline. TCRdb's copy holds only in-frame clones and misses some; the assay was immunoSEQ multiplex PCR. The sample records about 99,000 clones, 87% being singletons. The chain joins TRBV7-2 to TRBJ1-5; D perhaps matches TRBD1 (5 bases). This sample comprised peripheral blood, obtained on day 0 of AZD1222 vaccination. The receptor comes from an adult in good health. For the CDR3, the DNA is TGTGCCAGCAGCTTACAGGGTAGTCAGCCCCAGCATTTT. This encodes CASSLQGSQPQHF.